This T cell receptor (beta chain) was sequenced in a study of T cell changes during pregnancy in multiple sclerosis. CDR3 length: 16 residues. Germline assignment: CDR1 SGHDT and CDR2 YYEEEE. Trimming took off 4 bases at V and 0 bases at J, with 16 bases between the two ends. Here immunoSEQ multiplex PCR was the method, and the copy in TCRdb shows in-frame clones only, minus some. The profile shows some 33,000 clones, roughly 91% of them singletons. This clone came up once. The sample in question was CD8+ T cells from peripheral blood mononuclear cells, obtained in the second trimester of pregnancy. J is TRBJ1-1 and V is TRBV5-6; the D is unclear. The TCR sequence derives from a female donor in good health, enrolled as a control in a pregnancy study. For the CDR3, the DNA is TGTGCCAGCAGCCCACCGGTGTGGGCAATGAACACTGAAGCTTTCTTT. Translated, it gives CASSPPVWAMNTEAFF.